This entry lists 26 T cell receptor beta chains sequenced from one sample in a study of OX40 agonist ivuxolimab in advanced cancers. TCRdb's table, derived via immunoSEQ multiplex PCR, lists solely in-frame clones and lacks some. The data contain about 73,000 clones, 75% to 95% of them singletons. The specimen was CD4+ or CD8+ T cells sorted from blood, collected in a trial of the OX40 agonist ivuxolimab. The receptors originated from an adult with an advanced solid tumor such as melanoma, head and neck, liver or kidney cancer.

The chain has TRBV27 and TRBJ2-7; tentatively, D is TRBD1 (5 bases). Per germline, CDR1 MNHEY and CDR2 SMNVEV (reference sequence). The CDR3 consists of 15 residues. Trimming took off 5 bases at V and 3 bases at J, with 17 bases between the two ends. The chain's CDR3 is CASSPFLDSRYEQYF. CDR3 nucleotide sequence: TGTGCCAGCAGTCCCTTCCTCGACAGCCGCTACGAGCAGTACTTC.

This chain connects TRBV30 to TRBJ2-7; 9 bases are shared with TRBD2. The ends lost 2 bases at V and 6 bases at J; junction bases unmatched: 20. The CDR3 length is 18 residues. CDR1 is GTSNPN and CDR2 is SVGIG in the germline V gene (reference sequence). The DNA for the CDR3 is TGTGCCTGGAGTCTTCCTAGGCTAGCGGGGAGTTTTCTTATCGAGCAGTACTTC. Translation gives CAWSLPRLAGSFLIEQYF. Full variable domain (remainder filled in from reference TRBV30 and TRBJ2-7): SQTIHQWPATLVQPVGSPLSLECTVEGTSNPNLYWYRQAAGRGLQLLFYSVGIGQISSEVPQNLSASRPQDRQFILSSKKLLLSDSGFYLCAWSLPRLAGSFLIEQYFGPGTRLTVT.

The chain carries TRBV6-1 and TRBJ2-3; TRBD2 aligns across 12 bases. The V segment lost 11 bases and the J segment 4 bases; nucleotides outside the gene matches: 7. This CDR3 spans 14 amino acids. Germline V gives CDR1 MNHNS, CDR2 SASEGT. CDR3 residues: CAGETSGSADTQYF. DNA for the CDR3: TGTGCCGGGGAGACTAGCGGGAGCGCAGATACGCAGTATTTT.

CDR3 sequence reads: CASSRAANQETQYF. CDR3 DNA sequence: TGCGCCAGCAGTCGAGCGGCAAACCAAGAGACCCAGTACTTC. The chain has TRBV23-1 and TRBJ2-5, with D perhaps matching TRBD2 (5 bases). TRBV23-1 is an ORF, and what it does is uncertain. CDR3 length: 14 residues. Trimming cost V 4 bases and J 0 bases, with 9 bases left between them.

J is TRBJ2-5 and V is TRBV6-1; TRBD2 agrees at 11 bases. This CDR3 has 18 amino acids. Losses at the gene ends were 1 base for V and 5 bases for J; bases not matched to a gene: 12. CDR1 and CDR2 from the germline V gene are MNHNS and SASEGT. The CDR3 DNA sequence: TGTGCCAGCAGTGAAGGGGCTATAGCGGGAGGGCCGGGGGAGACCCAGTACTTC. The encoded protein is CASSEGAIAGGPGETQYF.

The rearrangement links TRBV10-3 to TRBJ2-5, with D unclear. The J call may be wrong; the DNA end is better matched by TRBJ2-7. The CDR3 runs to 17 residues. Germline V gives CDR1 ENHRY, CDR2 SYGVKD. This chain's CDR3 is CAISEGLLAKPFYEQYF. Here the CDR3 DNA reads TGTGCCATCAGTGAGGGCCTCCTGGCAAAGCCCTTCTACGAGCAGTACTTC.

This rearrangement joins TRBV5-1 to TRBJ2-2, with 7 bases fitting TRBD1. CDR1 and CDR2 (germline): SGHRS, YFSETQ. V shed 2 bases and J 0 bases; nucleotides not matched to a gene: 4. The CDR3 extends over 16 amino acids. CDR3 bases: TGCGCCAGCAGCTTCGGGGACAGCACGAACACCGGGGAGCTGTTTTTT. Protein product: CASSFGDSTNTGELFF.

CDR3 sequence: CAISESLGTENYGYTF. The CDR3 region has the DNA TGTGCCATCAGTGAAAGCCTGGGGACAGAAAATTATGGCTACACCTTC. This rearrangement joins TRBV10-3 to TRBJ1-2; 7 bases fit TRBD1. After removal of 3 bases from V and 5 bases from J, the junction contained 12 bases not matched to a gene. CDR3 length: 16 residues. Germline V gene sequence: CDR1 ENHRY, CDR2 SYGVKD.

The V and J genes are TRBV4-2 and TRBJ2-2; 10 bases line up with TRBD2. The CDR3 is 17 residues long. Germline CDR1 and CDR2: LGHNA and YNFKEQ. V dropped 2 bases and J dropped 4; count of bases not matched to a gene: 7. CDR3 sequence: CASSQPPSGRITGELFF. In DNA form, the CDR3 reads TGTGCCAGCAGCCAACCCCCTAGCGGGAGAATCACCGGGGAGCTGTTTTTT.

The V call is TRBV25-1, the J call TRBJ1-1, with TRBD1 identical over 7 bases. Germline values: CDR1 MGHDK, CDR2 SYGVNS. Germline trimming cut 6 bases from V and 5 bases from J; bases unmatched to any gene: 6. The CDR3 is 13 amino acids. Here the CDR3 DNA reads TGTGCCAGCAGAGGACAGGCCCGGACTGAAGCTTTCTTT. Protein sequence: CASRGQARTEAFF.

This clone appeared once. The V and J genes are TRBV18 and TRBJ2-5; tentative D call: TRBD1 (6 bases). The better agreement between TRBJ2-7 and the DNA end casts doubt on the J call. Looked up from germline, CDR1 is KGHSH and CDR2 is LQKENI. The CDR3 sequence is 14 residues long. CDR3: CASSGTGFSYEQYF. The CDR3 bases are TGTGCCAGCTCAGGAACAGGGTTCTCCTACGAGCAGTACTTC.

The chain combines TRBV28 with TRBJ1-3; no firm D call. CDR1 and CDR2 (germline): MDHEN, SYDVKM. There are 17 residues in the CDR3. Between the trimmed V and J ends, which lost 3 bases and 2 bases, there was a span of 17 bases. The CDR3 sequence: CASSLRRRVSPGNTIYF. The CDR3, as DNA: TGTGCCAGCAGTTTGAGGAGGAGAGTCAGCCCTGGAAACACCATATATTTT.

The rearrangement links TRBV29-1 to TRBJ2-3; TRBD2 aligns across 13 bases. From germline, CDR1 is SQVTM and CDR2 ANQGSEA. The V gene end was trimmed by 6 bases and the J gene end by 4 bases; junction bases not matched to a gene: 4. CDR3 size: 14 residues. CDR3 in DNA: TGCAGCGTCCTACTAGCGGGAGGGGCAGATACGCAGTATTTT. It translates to CSVLLAGGADTQYF.

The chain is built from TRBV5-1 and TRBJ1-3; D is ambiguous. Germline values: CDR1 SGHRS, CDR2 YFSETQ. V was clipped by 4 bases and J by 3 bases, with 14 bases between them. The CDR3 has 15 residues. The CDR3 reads CASSRSPAGGNTIYF. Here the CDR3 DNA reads TGCGCCAGCAGCCGGTCTCCCGCGGGTGGAAACACCATATATTTT.

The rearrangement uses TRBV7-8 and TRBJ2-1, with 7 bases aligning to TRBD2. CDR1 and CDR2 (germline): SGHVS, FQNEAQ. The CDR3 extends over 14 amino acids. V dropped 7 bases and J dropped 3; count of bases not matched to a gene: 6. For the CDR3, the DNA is TGTGCCAGCATATACCTAGCGGACTACAATGAGCAGTTCTTC. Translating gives CASIYLADYNEQFF.

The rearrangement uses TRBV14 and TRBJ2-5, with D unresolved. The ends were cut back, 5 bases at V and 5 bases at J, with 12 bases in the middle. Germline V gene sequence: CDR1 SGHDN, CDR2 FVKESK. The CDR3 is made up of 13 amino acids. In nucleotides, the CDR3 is TGTGCCAGCAGCTCTTGGACGGGTGAGACCCAGTACTTC. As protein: CASSSWTGETQYF.

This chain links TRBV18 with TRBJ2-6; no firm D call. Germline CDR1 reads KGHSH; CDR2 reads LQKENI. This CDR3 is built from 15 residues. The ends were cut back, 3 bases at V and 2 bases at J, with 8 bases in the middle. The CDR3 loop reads CASSPSVAGANVLTF. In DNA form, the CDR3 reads TGTGCCAGCTCACCTTCAGTAGCTGGGGCCAACGTCCTGACTTTC.

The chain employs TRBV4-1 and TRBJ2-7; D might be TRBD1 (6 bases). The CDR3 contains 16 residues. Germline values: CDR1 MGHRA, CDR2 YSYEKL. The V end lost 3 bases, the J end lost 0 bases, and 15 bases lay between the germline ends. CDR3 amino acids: CASSQGTGYYSYEQYF. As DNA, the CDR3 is TGCGCCAGCAGCCAGGGCACAGGGTATTACTCCTACGAGCAGTACTTC.

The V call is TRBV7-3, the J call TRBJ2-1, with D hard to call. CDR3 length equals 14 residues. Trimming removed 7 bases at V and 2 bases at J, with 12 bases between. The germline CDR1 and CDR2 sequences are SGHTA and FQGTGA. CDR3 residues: CASKSDPAYNEQFF. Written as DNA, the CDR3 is TGTGCCAGCAAGAGCGACCCCGCCTACAATGAGCAGTTCTTC.

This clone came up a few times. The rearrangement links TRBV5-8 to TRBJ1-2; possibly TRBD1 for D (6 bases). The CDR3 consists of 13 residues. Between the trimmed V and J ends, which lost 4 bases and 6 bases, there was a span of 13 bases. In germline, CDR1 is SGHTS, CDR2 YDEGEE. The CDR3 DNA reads TGTGCCAGCAGCATCAGGGGTTCGAATGGCTACACCTTC. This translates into CASSIRGSNGYTF.

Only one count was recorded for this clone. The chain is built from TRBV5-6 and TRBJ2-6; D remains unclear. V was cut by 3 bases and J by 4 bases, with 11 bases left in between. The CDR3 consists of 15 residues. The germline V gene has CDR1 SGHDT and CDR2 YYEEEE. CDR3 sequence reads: CASSYLTGGANVLTF. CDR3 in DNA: TGTGCCAGCAGCTACCTCACGGGCGGGGCCAACGTCCTGACTTTC. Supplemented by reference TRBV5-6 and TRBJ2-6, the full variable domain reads DAGVTQSPTHLIKTRGQQVTLRCSPKSGHDTVSWYQQALGQGPQFIFQYYEEEERQRGNFPDRFSGHQFPNYSSELNVNALLLGDSALYLCASSYLTGGANVLTFGAGSRLTVL.

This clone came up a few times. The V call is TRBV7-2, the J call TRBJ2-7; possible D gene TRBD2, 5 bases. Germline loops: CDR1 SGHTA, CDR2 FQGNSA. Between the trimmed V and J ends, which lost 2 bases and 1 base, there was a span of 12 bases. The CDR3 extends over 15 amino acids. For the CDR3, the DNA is TGTGCCAGCAGCTTAATGACTACCACTTCCTACGAGCAGTACTTC. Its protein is CASSLMTTTSYEQYF.

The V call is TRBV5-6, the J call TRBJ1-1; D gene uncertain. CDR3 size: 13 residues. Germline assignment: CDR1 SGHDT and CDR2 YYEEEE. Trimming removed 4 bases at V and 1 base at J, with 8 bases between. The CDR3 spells CASSVGRNTEAFF. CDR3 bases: TGTGCCAGCAGCGTGGGAAGGAACACTGAAGCTTTCTTT. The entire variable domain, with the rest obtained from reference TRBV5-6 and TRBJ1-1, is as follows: DAGVTQSPTHLIKTRGQQVTLRCSPKSGHDTVSWYQQALGQGPQFIFQYYEEEERQRGNFPDRFSGHQFPNYSSELNVNALLLGDSALYLCASSVGRNTEAFFGQGTRLTVV.

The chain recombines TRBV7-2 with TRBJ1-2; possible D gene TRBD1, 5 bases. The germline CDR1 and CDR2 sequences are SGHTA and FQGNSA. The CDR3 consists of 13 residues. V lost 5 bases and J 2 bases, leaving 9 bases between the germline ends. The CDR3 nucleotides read TGTGCCAGCAGCCCACAGGAGAACTATGGCTACACCTTC. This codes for CASSPQENYGYTF.

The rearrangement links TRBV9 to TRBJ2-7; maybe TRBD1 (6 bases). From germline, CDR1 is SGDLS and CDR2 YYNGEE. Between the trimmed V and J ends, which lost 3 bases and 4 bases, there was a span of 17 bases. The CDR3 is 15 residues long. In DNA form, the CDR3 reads TGTGCCAGCAGCGCCGCCGGGACACGGAGTTACGAGCAGTACTTC. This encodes CASSAAGTRSYEQYF.

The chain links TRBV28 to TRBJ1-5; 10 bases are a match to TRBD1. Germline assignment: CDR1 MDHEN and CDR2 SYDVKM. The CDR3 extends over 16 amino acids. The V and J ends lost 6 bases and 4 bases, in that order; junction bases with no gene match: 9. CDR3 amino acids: CASSNTGTGANQPQHF. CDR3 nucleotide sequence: TGTGCCAGCAGCAACACCGGGACAGGGGCTAATCAGCCCCAGCATTTT.